The sequence of this TCR beta chain was determined in a study of T cell repertoires in cytomegalovirus infection. Study background: Carrying CMV and the relevant HLA type showed in public TCR beta signatures.

TCRdb re-derived calls from the reads in MiXCR, one entry per CDR3 protein. The table has about 490,000 distinct CDR3 sequences, about 11% seen once. Whole-study findings and limits: Dominant in the ex vivo response were TCR beta clonotypes restricted by HLA-C and specific for CMV.

Concerning this clonotype: Its antigen remains unidentified.

This TCR was sampled from a human donor in good health (CMV status not recorded). Some clones in this sample may be carry-over from other donors' samples. Sequenced material: PBMCs.

The CDR3 region is CASGGDRGENTGELFF. CDR3 nucleotide sequence: TGCGCCTCAGGCGGGGACAGGGGTGAGAACACCGGGGAGCTGTTTTTT. V is TRBV5-1 and J is TRBJ2-2, with 10 bases lining up with TRBD1. The CDR3 sequence is 16 residues long. In germline, CDR1 is SGHRS, CDR2 YFSETQ. Unmatched junction bases numbered 10, after V lost 10 bases and J lost 1 base.